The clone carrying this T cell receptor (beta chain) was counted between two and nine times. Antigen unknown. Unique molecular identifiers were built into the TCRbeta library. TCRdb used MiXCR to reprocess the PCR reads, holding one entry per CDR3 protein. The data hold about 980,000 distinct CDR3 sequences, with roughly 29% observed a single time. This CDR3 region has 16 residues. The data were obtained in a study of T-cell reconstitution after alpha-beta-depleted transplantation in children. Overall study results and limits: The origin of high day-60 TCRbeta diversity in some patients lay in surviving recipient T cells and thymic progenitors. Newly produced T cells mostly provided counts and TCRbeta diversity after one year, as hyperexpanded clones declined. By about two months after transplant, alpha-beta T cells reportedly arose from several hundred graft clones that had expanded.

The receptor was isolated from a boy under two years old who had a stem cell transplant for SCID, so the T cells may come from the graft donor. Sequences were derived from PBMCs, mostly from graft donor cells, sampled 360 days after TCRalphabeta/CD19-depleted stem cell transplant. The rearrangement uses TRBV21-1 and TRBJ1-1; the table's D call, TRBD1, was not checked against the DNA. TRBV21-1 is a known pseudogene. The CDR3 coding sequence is TGTGCCAGCAGCCCGCGGACAGAGCCGATGAACACTGAAGCTTTCTTT. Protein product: CASSPRTEPMNTEAFF.